The 27 T cell receptor beta chains given below trace back to one sample, sequenced in a study of blood T cells in healthy people across ages. Sample-barcoded 5' priming and a J-beta primer mix drove a second PCR of roughly 7 to 11 cycles. TCRdb passed the 5' RACE reads through MiXCR, listing each CDR3 protein once. The table has a few hundred thousand distinct CDR3 sequences, roughly half seen once. The sequenced sample was blood. These receptors were collected from a man between 60 and 75 years old in good health.

This clonotype was observed many times. The chain couples TRBV29-1 to TRBJ2-3; 8 nucleotides align to TRBD1. The germline V gene encodes CDR1 SQVTM and CDR2 ANQGSEA. The CDR3 is 11 amino acids. The V segment lost 6 bases and the J segment 6 bases; nucleotides outside the gene matches: 2. The CDR3 nucleotides are TGCAGCGTGGACAGGGAGGATACGCAGTATTTT. Its protein is CSVDREDTQYF.

On this clonotype itself: An end of the junction does not agree with germline; a read error may underlie this. V usage is TRBV7-2 and J usage is TRBJ2-7; 10 positions agree with TRBD1. This CDR3 is 15 amino acids long. Germline V gene sequence: CDR1 SGHTA, CDR2 FQGNSA. The CDR3: CAGSFSGQGSYEQYF. The DNA for the CDR3 is TGTGCCGGCAGCTTCTCGGGACAGGGGAGCTACGAGCAGTACTTC.

This clonotype has only a few counts. The junction does not match germline at one end; this may be a read error. The rearrangement uses TRBV7-7 and TRBJ2-1; D uncertain. The CDR3 is 15 amino acids. Germline assignment: CDR1 SSHAT and CDR2 FNYEAQ (reference sequence). The DNA of the CDR3 is TGTGCTAGCAGCTTCGACCAAAACCCCTACAATGAGCAGTTCTTC. Translation: CASSFDQNPYNEQFF.

This clonotype was detected only a few times. The rearrangement uses TRBV27 and TRBJ2-1; 8 bases match TRBD2. Germline CDR1 is MNHEY and CDR2 is SMNVEV (reference sequence). V shed 1 base, J shed 1 base, and the junction held 9 bases outside the gene matches. The CDR3 loop spans 18 amino acids. The CDR3 nucleotides read TGTGCCAGCAGTTTATTGGGAAGGAGCGGGAGTTCCTACAATGAGCAGTTCTTC. It encodes CASSLLGRSGSSYNEQFF.

On this clonotype: A single base separates this from a much larger clone, so it may be a read error. V is TRBV12-3 or TRBV12-4 and J is TRBJ2-7, with D possibly called TRBD1 or TRBD2 (5 bases each). The J call could be wrong; TRBJ2-5 is a better fit for the DNA end. This CDR3 contains 16 residues. The CDR3 protein is CASTYGAERASETQYF. DNA for the CDR3: TGTGCCAGCACCTATGGGGCCGAGAGGGCTAGTGAGACCCAGTACTTC.

This sequence joins TRBV15 and TRBJ2-2; D not certain. V lost 1 base to trimming and J lost 3 bases, with 6 bases between them. Germline V gene lookup returns CDR1 LNHNV and CDR2 YYDKDF (reference sequence). The CDR3 is 14 amino acids. This CDR3 is CATSRVGYTGELFF. As DNA, the CDR3 is TGTGCCACCAGCAGAGTGGGGTACACCGGGGAGCTGTTTTTT.

Remarks on this clonotype: Relative to the germline gene, one junction end is altered; a read error may explain this. The gene calls are TRBV7-7 and TRBJ2-1, with TRBD1 as a possible D gene (5 bases). The CDR3 totals 14 residues. CDR1 and CDR2 (germline): SSHAT, FNYEAQ (reference sequence). DNA of the CDR3: TGTGCTAGCAGCTTAGACAGCTCCTACAATGAGCAGTTCTTC. Its protein product is CASSLDSSYNEQFF.

The CDR3 coding sequence is TGTGCCAGCAGCACAGGGATGGGGGGCTCTGGGGCCAACGTCCTGACTTTC. Residues: CASSTGMGGSGANVLTF. The gene calls are TRBV7-9 and TRBJ2-6; perhaps D is TRBD1 or TRBD2 (6 bases each). This CDR3 comprises 17 residues. V was shortened by 5 bases and J by 0 bases, with 14 bases between the two germline ends. Germline V gene data show CDR1 as SEHNR and CDR2 as FQNEAQ (reference sequence).

The gene calls are TRBV24-1 and TRBJ1-5; no firm D call. The V gene lost 6 bases and the J gene lost 1 base, with 6 bases spanning the gap. CDR1 KGHDR and CDR2 SFDVKD come from the germline V gene. This CDR3 contains 13 residues. CDR3 bases: TGTGCCACCAGTCATGGAAGCAATCAGCCCCAGCATTTT. Encoded protein: CATSHGSNQPQHF.

This clonotype appeared a few times. The chain combines TRBV2 with TRBJ1-6, with D hard to call. Trimming took 6 bases from V and 15 from J, leaving 9 bases between them. CDR1 and CDR2 (germline): SNHLY, FYNNEI. The CDR3 loop spans 10 amino acids. CDR3 nucleotide sequence: TGTGCCAGCAGCCGCCAGTACCTCCACTTT. It codes for CASSRQYLHF.

This chain connects TRBV29-1 to TRBJ2-7; possibly TRBD2 for D (5 bases). Deletions cut 4 bases from V and 3 bases from J, with 16 bases between. This CDR3 spans 14 amino acids. CDR1 is SQVTM and CDR2 is ANQGSEA in the germline V gene. The CDR3 bases are TGCAGCGTTGCCCCGTACCAACGGGACTACGAGCAGTACTTC. This sequence encodes CSVAPYQRDYEQYF.

This clonotype was detected once. This chain uses TRBV28 with TRBJ2-5; 9 bases match TRBD1. The J call may not be correct, given that the DNA end is closer to TRBJ2-7. CDR1 and CDR2 (germline): MDHEN, SYDVKM. The CDR3 length is 15 residues. DNA of the CDR3: TGTGCCAGCACCAAAGCCGGGACAGGGAGCCACGAGCAGTACTTC. This codes for CASTKAGTGSHEQYF.

V is TRBV4-1 and J is TRBJ2-4; 10 bases map to TRBD2. The end of the DNA is better explained by TRBJ2-7, so the J call may be wrong. Germline lookup yields CDR1 MGHRA and CDR2 YSYEKL. The CDR3 sequence is 15 residues long. The DNA of the CDR3 is TGCGCCAGCAGCCAGGCTAGCGGGAGTCCCTACGAGCAGTACTTC. Protein product: CASSQASGSPYEQYF.

The V and J genes are TRBV29-1 and TRBJ2-3, with D perhaps matching TRBD1 or TRBD2 (5 bases each). The germline V and J ends were trimmed by 2 bases and 4 bases, with 7 bases remaining between them. In germline, CDR1 is SQVTM, CDR2 ANQGSEA. The length of the CDR3 is 12 residues. This CDR3 reads CSVEWGSDTQYF. The CDR3 DNA follows: TGCAGCGTTGAATGGGGGTCAGATACGCAGTATTTT.

The gene calls are TRBV5-1 and TRBJ2-5; 11 bases fit TRBD1. From germline, CDR1 is SGHRS and CDR2 YFSETQ. The CDR3 contains 15 residues. V shed 4 bases, J shed 1 base, and the junction held 3 bases outside the gene matches. The CDR3 bases are TGCGCCAGCAGCGTGGGACAGGGGGTCCAAGAGACCCAGTACTTC. Residues: CASSVGQGVQETQYF. Full variable domain (remainder filled in from reference TRBV5-1 and TRBJ2-5): KAGVTQTPRYLIKTRGQQVTLSCSPISGHRSVSWYQQTPGQGLQFLFEYFSETQRNKGNFPGRFSGRQFSNSRSEMNVSTLELGDSALYLCASSVGQGVQETQYFGPGTRLLVL.

About this clonotype itself: The junction and the germline gene differ at one end; a read error may be behind it. The chain recombines TRBV7-2 with TRBJ2-3; D gene uncertain. Germline CDR1 SGHTA, CDR2 FQGNSA. This CDR3 has 13 amino acids. CDR3 residues: CASSGPSTDTLYF. The CDR3 DNA reads as TGTGCCAGCAGCGGACCCTCCACAGATACGCTGTATTTT.

The J gene is TRBJ2-3, the V gene TRBV12-3 or TRBV12-4, with 10 bases aligning to TRBD2. CDR3 length equals 15 residues. J gave up 4 bases and V 6 bases, and 7 bases lay outside the gene matches. Here the CDR3 DNA reads TGTGCCAGCAGCCGGACTAGCGGCCTTTCAGATACGCAGTATTTT. Translation gives CASSRTSGLSDTQYF.

This chain connects TRBV25-1 to TRBJ2-1; a possible D gene is TRBD1 (6 bases). Germline loops: CDR1 MGHDK, CDR2 SYGVNS. CDR3 length: 13 residues. The germline V and J ends were trimmed by 8 bases and 13 bases, with 21 bases remaining between them. The CDR3 reads CASGRDNQETQFF. The CDR3 DNA reads as TGTGCCAGCGGTAGGGACAACCAAGAGACCCAGTTCTTC.

Here the CDR3 DNA reads TGTGCCAGCTCGAGAAGTCTAGCGGGAGGAACCCACGAGCAGTACTTC. This translates into CASSRSLAGGTHEQYF. The rearrangement links TRBV7-2 to TRBJ2-7; 11 nucleotides agree with TRBD2. The CDR3 has 16 amino acids. V gave up 8 bases and J gave up 5 bases; unmatched junction bases: 14. Germline V CDR1 and CDR2: SGHTA, FQGNSA.

This clonotype showed up just a few times. This sequence joins TRBV5-5 and TRBJ2-7; weak D call: TRBD1 (6 bases). CDR3 length: 15 residues. Trimming took off 5 bases at V and 4 bases at J, with 19 bases between the two ends. Germline V gives CDR1 SGHKS, CDR2 YYEKEE (reference sequence). CDR3 protein: CASSYNRVGLYEQYF. CDR3 DNA: TGTGCCAGCAGTTACAACAGGGTGGGGCTGTACGAGCAGTACTTC.

This clonotype has only a few counts. This may be a read error: a much more frequent sequence differs by one nucleotide. The rearrangement links TRBV20-1 to TRBJ2-5; 7 nucleotides align to TRBD2. Germline loops: CDR1 DFQATT, CDR2 SNEGSKA (reference sequence). J was trimmed by 5 bases and V by 3 bases; bases with no gene match: 12. The CDR3 is made up of 15 amino acids. The CDR3 sequence is CSASDGRGSAETQYF. As DNA, the CDR3 is TGCAGTGCTAGCGATGGGAGGGGCTCGGCTGAGACCCAGTACTTC.

CDR3 nucleotides: TGTGCCAGCAGCCCCGTTAGCTACGAGCAGTACTTC. This translates into CASSPVSYEQYF. V usage is TRBV7-9 and J usage is TRBJ2-7; unclear D gene. The ends were cut back, 5 bases at V and 3 bases at J, with 8 bases in the middle. This CDR3 has 12 amino acids. CDR1 is SEHNR, CDR2 FQNEAQ, per germline (reference sequence).

Worth noting for this clonotype: At one boundary the junction diverges from the germline segment, which might be a read error. The V and J genes are TRBV18 and TRBJ1-1; unclear D gene. The CDR3 contains 14 residues. Germline V lookup: CDR1 KGHSH, CDR2 LQKENI. CDR3 nucleotides: TGTGCCAGCTCATTCGCAGCCCTGAAGACTGAAGCTTTCTTT. Residues: CASSFAALKTEAFF.

The V call is TRBV6-1, the J call TRBJ2-6, with D perhaps TRBD1 (6 bases). In germline, CDR1 is MNHNS, CDR2 SASEGT. There are 19 residues in the CDR3. Trimming cost V 5 bases and J 7 bases, with 27 bases left between them. This chain's CDR3 is CASSPKPTGTSLGANVLTF. The DNA for the CDR3 is TGTGCCAGCAGTCCAAAACCGACAGGAACCTCTCTGGGAGCCAACGTCCTGACTTTC.

The DNA of the CDR3 is TGTGCCAGCAGTTTAGTGGTAGCGGGGCATACGCAGTATTTT. Its translation is CASSLVVAGHTQYF. The rearrangement uses TRBV12-3 or TRBV12-4 and TRBJ2-3; 8 nucleotides agree with TRBD2. This CDR3 is 14 amino acids long. Trimming at V came to 1 base and at J to 7 bases, leaving 4 bases not matched to a gene.

This clonotype was seen a handful of times. This chain links TRBV12-3 or TRBV12-4 with TRBJ2-1; 7 bases align to TRBD2. V dropped 4 bases and J dropped 9; count of bases not matched to a gene: 0. The CDR3 extends over 11 amino acids. The CDR3 loop is CASSWGGEQFF. CDR3 DNA sequence: TGTGCCAGCAGTTGGGGGGGTGAGCAGTTCTTC.

The chain is built from TRBV3-1 and TRBJ2-5; D gene uncertain. The germline V and J ends were trimmed by 1 base and 4 bases, with 13 bases remaining between them. In germline, CDR1 is LGHDT, CDR2 YNNKEL (reference sequence). The CDR3 has 15 amino acids. CDR3 sequence reads: CASSQGRTSRETQYF. The CDR3 DNA reads TGTGCCAGCAGCCAAGGAAGGACCTCGCGAGAGACCCAGTACTTC.